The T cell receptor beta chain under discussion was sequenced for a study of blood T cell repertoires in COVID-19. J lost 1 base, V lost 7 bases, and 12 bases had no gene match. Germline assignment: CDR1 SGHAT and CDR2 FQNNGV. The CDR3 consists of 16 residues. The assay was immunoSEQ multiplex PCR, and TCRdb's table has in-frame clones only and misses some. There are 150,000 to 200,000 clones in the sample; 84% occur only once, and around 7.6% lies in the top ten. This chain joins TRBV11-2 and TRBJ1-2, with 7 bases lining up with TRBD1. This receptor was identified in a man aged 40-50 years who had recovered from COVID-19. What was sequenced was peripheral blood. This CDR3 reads CASKPGTVTFNYGYTF. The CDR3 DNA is TGTGCCAGCAAACCTGGGACAGTCACCTTTAACTATGGCTACACCTTC.